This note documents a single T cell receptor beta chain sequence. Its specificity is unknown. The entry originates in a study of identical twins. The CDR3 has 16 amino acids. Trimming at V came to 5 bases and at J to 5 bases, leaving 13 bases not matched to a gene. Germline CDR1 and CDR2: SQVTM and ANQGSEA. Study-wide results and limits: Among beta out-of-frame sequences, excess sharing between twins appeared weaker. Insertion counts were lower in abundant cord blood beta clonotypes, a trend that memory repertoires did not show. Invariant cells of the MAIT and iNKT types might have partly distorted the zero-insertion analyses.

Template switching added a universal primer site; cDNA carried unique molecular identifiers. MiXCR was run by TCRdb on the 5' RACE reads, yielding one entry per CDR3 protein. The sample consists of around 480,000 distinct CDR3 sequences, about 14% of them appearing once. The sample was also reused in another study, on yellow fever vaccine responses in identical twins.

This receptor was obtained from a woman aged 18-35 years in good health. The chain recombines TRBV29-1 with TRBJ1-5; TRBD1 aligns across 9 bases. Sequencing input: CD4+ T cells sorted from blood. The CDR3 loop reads CSVSPGTGLGDQPQHF. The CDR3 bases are TGCAGCGTTTCCCCCGGGACAGGGTTGGGGGATCAGCCCCAGCATTTT.